Presented here are 2 T cell receptor beta chains from one specimen sequenced in a study of CXCR3-negative and CXCR3-positive naive CD8 T cells. Findings of the study overall: In CXCR3-positive naive cells, the TRB CDR3s were more hydrophobic than in CXCR3-negative naive cells.

These receptors' targets are unknown. The authors prepared UMI-labeled TRB cDNA libraries by 5' RACE. TCRdb re-called the 5' RACE reads and gives one entry per CDR3 protein, without DNA. This repertoire includes 150,000 to 170,000 distinct CDR3 sequences. The sequenced sample consisted of naive CXCR3+ CD8+ T cells from blood. Subset: CD45RO-CCR7+CD27+CD95- naive CD8+ T cells expressing CXCR3 (TNR3+). The receptor set was obtained from a human donor in good health. Some clones in this sample may be carry-over from other donors' samples.

V is TRBV10-1 and J is TRBJ1-2. Per the germline V gene, CDR1 is WNHNN and CDR2 is SYGVQD (reference sequence). The CDR3 is 13 amino acids. The CDR3 region is CASRLYGAYGYTF.

CDR3 sequence: CASSQDLRGYSYNEQFF. V and J are TRBV3-1 and TRBJ2-1; TCRdb designates TRBD1, a call that cannot be tested without DNA. The V gene's germline CDR1 is LGHDT and CDR2 YNNKEL (reference sequence). The CDR3 runs 17 residues.